The 27 T cell receptor beta chains below were found in one sample sequenced in a study of tumor-infiltrating lymphocytes in primary liver carcinoma. Priming with a constant-region primer yielded TCR beta cDNA from around 540 ng total RNA. Libraries for TCR beta were built through three nested multiplex PCR rounds, which together made up a slightly modified ARM-PCR procedure. The first two PCR rounds used TRBV1-TRBV30 forward primers with a C-beta reverse primer, 10 cycles each. MiXCR, run by TCRdb on the multiplex PCR reads, gives a single entry per CDR3 protein. The table records 85,000 to 100,000 distinct CDR3 sequences, less than 75% of them present only once. Between roughly 20 and 33 mg of unsorted bulk tissue served as the source from which RNA and DNA were co-extracted. Material: tumor-adjacent normal liver tissue. The receptors come from a man in his forties with primary liver carcinoma and hepatitis B virus infection.

This clonotype was found a few times. A much larger clone lies one base from this, so it may be a read error. The chain links TRBV29-1 to TRBJ2-1; TRBD1 or TRBD2 may be the D gene (6 bases each). The CDR3 runs 14 residues. Germline CDR1 and CDR2: SQVTM and ANQGSEA. CDR3 nucleotide sequence: TGCAGCGCACGGGACATAGGGGGGTCCAATGGGCAGTTCTTC. This sequence encodes CSARDIGGSNGQFF.

As regards this clonotype: One base away lies a much larger clone, so this may be a sequencing read error. V gene TRBV28 combines with J gene TRBJ2-1, with TRBD1 matching over 11 bases. CDR3 size: 16 residues. Trimming removed 6 bases from V and 4 bases from J; junction bases left unmatched: 8. The V gene's germline CDR1 is MDHEN and CDR2 SYDVKM. CDR3 DNA: TGTGCCAGCAGCCGAACCGGGACAGGGGGGTACAATGAGCAGTTCTTC. The encoded protein is CASSRTGTGGYNEQFF.

This clonotype was seen only a few times. The junction differs from germline at one of its ends, possibly a read error. This rearrangement joins TRBV11-2 to TRBJ2-5; D perhaps matches TRBD1 (6 bases). CDR3 length equals 11 residues. Germline loops: CDR1 SGHAT, CDR2 FQNNGV. The DNA for the CDR3 is TGTGCCAGCGGGGGACAAGGGACCCAGTACTTT. Its protein product is CASGGQGTQYF.

The chain carries TRBV5-1 and TRBJ2-1, with unresolved D. Trimming shortened V by 8 bases and J by 7 bases, and 25 bases separated the two germline ends. In germline, CDR1 is SGHRS, CDR2 YFSETQ. The CDR3 covers 16 residues. This CDR3 is CASSPAPGLDGNEQFF. CDR3 sequence (DNA): TGCGCCAGTAGCCCGGCTCCAGGTTTGGATGGAAATGAGCAGTTCTTC.

Turning to this clonotype: The conserved final phenylalanine or tryptophan is absent from the CDR3, which likely points to a read error. No DNA is shown, since the ends of the CDR3 on it are uncertain; the CDR3 is the one TCRdb lists. This chain joins TRBV11-2 and TRBJ2-5. With termini counted, the CDR3 has 15 amino acids. Germline CDR1 SGHAT, CDR2 FQNNGV. CDR3 region: CASSFTYRNQETQYI.

J is TRBJ2-5 and V is TRBV29-1, with 7 bases identical to TRBD2. Unmatched junction bases numbered 12, after V lost 0 bases and J lost 14 bases. The CDR3 spans 13 residues. In germline, CDR1 is SQVTM, CDR2 ANQGSEA. The CDR3 coding sequence is TGCAGCGTTGAAGATCATAAGGGGAGGGAGCAATACTTC. The encoded protein is CSVEDHKGREQYF. Combining the CDR3 with reference TRBV29-1 and TRBJ2-5 gives the whole variable domain SAVISQKPSRDICQRGTSLTIQCQVDSQVTMMFWYRQQPGQSLTLIATANQGSEATYESGFVIDKFPISRPNLTFSTLTVSNMSPEDSSIYLCSVEDHKGREQYFGPGTRLLVL.

About this clonotype itself: The missing conserved phenylalanine or tryptophan at the end of this CDR3 makes a read error likely. The rearrangement uses TRBV5-1 and TRBJ2-7; tentatively, D is TRBD1 (6 bases). Trimming took off 3 bases at V and 6 bases at J, with 13 bases between the two ends. Germline assignment: CDR1 SGHRS and CDR2 YFSETQ. The CDR3 has 13 residues. The CDR3 region is CASSYGQTGEQYI. The DNA of the CDR3 is TGCGCCAGCAGCTACGGACAGACTGGCGAGCAGTACATC.

This clonotype was seen only once. Since a much larger clone is just one base distant, this may be a read error. This CDR3 is CAIRKGTSGTYEQYF. The CDR3 DNA sequence: TGTGCCATCAGGAAAGGGACTAGCGGAACCTACGAGCAGTACTTC. The rearrangement links TRBV10-3 to TRBJ2-7; TRBD2 aligns across 11 bases. Trimming cost V 6 bases and J 2 bases; bases outside gene matches: 6. The CDR3 is made up of 15 amino acids. Germline V lookup: CDR1 ENHRY, CDR2 SYGVKD.

Concerning this clonotype itself: Germline is not matched at one junction end, which may reflect a read error. This chain uses TRBV6-1 with TRBJ2-6; D possibly matches TRBD1 or TRBD2 (5 bases each). This CDR3 spans 16 amino acids. Germline V gene sequence: CDR1 MNHNS, CDR2 SASEGT. The CDR3 sequence: CASNPGSYSGANVLTF. CDR3 in DNA: TGTGCCAGCAATCCAGGGAGCTACTCTGGGGCCAATGTCCTGACTTTC.

With respect to this clonotype: A much more abundant neighbour one base away suggests this may be a read error. V usage is TRBV13 and J usage is TRBJ2-3; D could derive from TRBD1 or TRBD2 (5 bases each). There are 15 residues in the CDR3. Germline CDR1 and CDR2: PRHDT and FYEKMQ (reference sequence). Trimming took 6 bases from V and 6 from J, leaving 19 bases between them. In DNA, the CDR3 is TGTGCCAGCAGTCCCCCCCGGGGCGTGGGGGATACGCAGTATTTT. This codes for CASSPPRGVGDTQYF.

This clonotype was seen many times. The genes are TRBV6-1 and TRBJ2-7; 9 bases are a match to TRBD1. This CDR3 has 15 residues. Germline V gene sequence: CDR1 MNHNS, CDR2 SASEGT. The V gene end was trimmed by 6 bases and the J gene end by 2 bases; junction bases not matched to a gene: 8. CDR3 in amino acids: CASRKGGQGAYEQYF. As DNA, the CDR3 is TGTGCCAGCAGGAAGGGGGGACAGGGCGCCTACGAGCAGTACTTC.

The chain is built from TRBV18 and TRBJ1-3; the match to TRBD1 covers 7 bases. The CDR3 spans 14 residues. CDR1 is KGHSH, CDR2 LQKENI, per germline. The V segment lost 2 bases and the J segment 4 bases; nucleotides outside the gene matches: 2. CDR3 residues: CASSPGTVGNTIYF. The CDR3 DNA is TGTGCCAGCTCACCAGGGACAGTGGGAAACACCATATATTTT.

The genes are TRBV28 and TRBJ1-1; D is undetermined. The germline V gene encodes CDR1 MDHEN and CDR2 SYDVKM. There are 11 residues in the CDR3. The CDR3 spells CVNLGGTEAFF. In DNA, the CDR3 is TGTGTCAACTTAGGCGGCACTGAAGCTTTCTTT. The full variable domain, rest sourced from reference TRBV28 and TRBJ1-1, is DVKVTQSSRYLVKRTGEKVFLECVQDMDHENMFWYRQDPGLGLRLIYFSYDVKMKEKGDIPEGYSVSREKKERFSLILESASTNQTSMYLCVNLGGTEAFFGQGTRLTVV.

This chain connects TRBV6-1 to TRBJ1-1, with unresolved D. The V gene's germline CDR1 is MNHNS and CDR2 SASEGT. This CDR3 is built from 14 residues. Here the CDR3 reads CVGSEYGVASSAFF. The CDR3 nucleotides read TGTGTCGGCAGTGAATATGGAGTGGCCTCGTCGGCTTTCTTT.

With regard to this clonotype: One end of the junction does not line up with germline, which may come from a read error. The V and J genes are TRBV5-4 and TRBJ2-3; D gene uncertain. The CDR3 has 13 residues. The V gene's germline CDR1 is SGHNT and CDR2 YYREEE (reference sequence). Written as DNA, the CDR3 is TGTGCCAGCATCTTGGTCCCCACAGATACGCAGTATTTT. Translated: CASILVPTDTQYF.

The chain carries TRBV7-9 and TRBJ2-7; 8 nucleotides agree with TRBD1. The CDR3 is 15 amino acids. CDR1 is SEHNR, CDR2 FQNEAQ, per germline (reference sequence). J lost 0 bases, V lost 7 bases, and 8 bases had no gene match. CDR3 sequence reads: CASNPGQGTSYEQYF. The CDR3 region has the DNA TGTGCCAGCAACCCAGGACAGGGTACCTCCTACGAGCAGTACTTC.

Note on this clonotype: Mismatch with germline at one junction end may stem from a read error. V gene TRBV11-2 combines with J gene TRBJ2-2; a possible D gene is TRBD2 (7 bases). CDR3 size: 18 residues. The germline CDR1 and CDR2 sequences are SGHAT and FQNNGV. The CDR3 bases are TGTACCAGCAGCTTATCTTACTGGGACGGGGGGCGTAGCGGGGAGCTGTTTTTT. Translation: CTSSLSYWDGGRSGELFF.

A note on this clonotype: In this CDR3 the conserved last residue, phenylalanine or tryptophan, is missing, so a read error is likely. The chain employs TRBV11-1 and TRBJ2-7; no clear D. The CDR3 runs 15 residues. CDR1 is SGHAT and CDR2 is FQDESV in the germline V gene (reference sequence). The CDR3 region is CVSSLESSVSYEQYY. The CDR3 DNA follows: TGTGTCAGCAGCTTAGAATCAAGCGTCTCCTACGAGCAGTACTAC.

This clonotype was counted at least ten times. V and J are TRBV11-2 and TRBJ2-5; the D is unclear. This CDR3 is built from 13 residues. V gave up 4 bases and J gave up 5 bases, with 11 bases separating them. CDR1 SGHAT and CDR2 FQNNGV come from the germline V gene. The CDR3 sequence is CASSSQSMETQYF. CDR3 nucleotides: TGTGCCAGCAGCTCCCAATCGATGGAGACCCAGTACTTC.

About this clonotype: An end of the junction does not agree with germline; a read error may underlie this. The chain links TRBV6-6 to TRBJ2-1; 9 bases align to TRBD2. The CDR3 has 16 residues. The germline V gene encodes CDR1 MNHNY and CDR2 SVGAGI (reference sequence). CDR3 DNA: TGTGCCAGGAGTTACCTCGTGCGGGAGGGCCTGAATGAGCAGTTCTTC. The encoded protein is CARSYLVREGLNEQFF.

Of note for this clonotype: The junction departs from germline at one end; a sequencing error may be responsible. The chain combines TRBV11-2 with TRBJ1-5; D may be TRBD1 (5 bases). Germline CDR1 is SGHAT and CDR2 is FQNNGV. The CDR3 extends over 16 amino acids. CDR3: CTSGSKQVYSNQPQHF. The DNA for the CDR3 is TGTACCAGCGGCTCCAAACAGGTCTATAGCAATCAGCCCCAGCATTTT.

Concerning this clonotype: This clone may be a read error of a much larger clone one base away. J is TRBJ1-5 and V is TRBV10-2, with D tentatively TRBD1 (5 bases). This CDR3 is 14 amino acids long. Germline loops: CDR1 WSHSY, CDR2 SAAADI. V gave up 8 bases and J gave up 0 bases, with 11 bases separating them. This CDR3 is CASPDIYSNQPQHF. CDR3 DNA sequence: TGCGCCAGCCCGGACATATATAGCAATCAGCCCCAGCATTTT.

Worth noting for this clonotype: A read error may explain this, as a much larger clone is one base away. The V call is TRBV5-1, the J call TRBJ2-2; D not resolved. V lost 5 bases and J lost 10, with 12 bases in between. Germline values: CDR1 SGHRS, CDR2 YFSETQ. CDR3 size: 12 residues. The CDR3 bases are TGCGCCAGCAGACAGTCGGCCGAGGAGCTGTTTTTT. Translated: CASRQSAEELFF. The whole variable domain, filled in from reference TRBV5-1 and TRBJ2-2, reads KAGVTQTPRYLIKTRGQQVTLSCSPISGHRSVSWYQQTPGQGLQFLFEYFSETQRNKGNFPGRFSGRQFSNSRSEMNVSTLELGDSALYLCASRQSAEELFFGEGSRLTVL.

Concerning this clonotype: A much larger clone differs from this one at a single base, so this may be a read error. The V call is TRBV29-1, the J call TRBJ2-7; D gene unclear. The germline gives CDR1 SQVTM, CDR2 ANQGSEA. The CDR3 has 13 residues. CDR3 coding DNA: TGCAGCGCCACCACAGAATTCCCCTACGGGCAGTACTTC. This codes for CSATTEFPYGQYF.

This clonotype came up once. A much larger clone differs from this one at a single base, so this may be a read error. The chain combines TRBV10-3 with TRBJ2-3, with D maybe TRBD2 (5 bases). The CDR3 sequence is 14 residues long. Germline lookup yields CDR1 ENHRY and CDR2 SYGVKD. CDR3 DNA sequence: TGTGCCATCAGTAGGGATTCTAGCACAGATGCGCAGTATTTT. Translated, it gives CAISRDSSTDAQYF.

As concerns this clonotype: It may be a read error: a sequence one base away is much more abundant. This chain links TRBV7-8 with TRBJ2-5; perhaps TRBD2 as D (6 bases). Germline CDR1 is SGHVS and CDR2 is FQNEAQ. Trimming took off 6 bases at V and 0 bases at J, with 17 bases between the two ends. CDR3 length equals 16 residues. DNA for the CDR3: TGTGCCAGCAGTTATCCTCTTCTAGCGCACCAAGAGACCCAGTACTTC. This encodes CASSYPLLAHQETQYF. The whole variable domain, remainder taken from reference TRBV7-8 and TRBJ2-5, is GAGVSQSPRYKVAKRGQDVALRCDPISGHVSLFWYQQALGQGPEFLTYFQNEAQLDKSGLPSDRFFAERPEGSVSTLKIQRTQQEDSAVYLCASSYPLLAHQETQYFGPGTRLLVL.

About this clonotype itself: This may stem from a read error, because a much larger clone lies one nucleotide away. The rearrangement links TRBV10-1 to TRBJ2-1; D gene uncertain. This CDR3 is built from 14 residues. V was clipped by 0 bases and J by 5 bases, with 8 bases between them. Germline V gene data show CDR1 as WNHNN and CDR2 as SYGVQD (reference sequence). The CDR3: CASSESYQHNEQFF. CDR3 bases: TGCGCCAGCAGTGAGTCATATCAACACAATGAGCAGTTCTTC.